Below, 19 T cell receptor beta chains from the same sample are listed, as sequenced in a study of PD-1 blockade in classical Hodgkin lymphoma. Assay used: immunoSEQ multiplex PCR; TCRdb lists only in-frame clones, some missing. The sample contains approximately 100,000 clones, 80% to 90% of which appear only once. In every patient, relapse followed autologous stem cell transplantation, while exposure to brentuximab vedotin differed. The sequences come from peripheral blood mononuclear cells (PBMCs), collected before the second cycle of nivolumab. These TCRs come from a human donor with classical Hodgkin lymphoma.

The chain carries TRBV19 and TRBJ1-1; TRBD1 aligns across 9 bases. Germline V gene sequence: CDR1 LNHDA, CDR2 SQIVND (reference sequence). With 2 bases clipped from V and 1 base from J, the junction kept 5 bases outside the gene matches. The CDR3 contains 16 residues. The CDR3 loop reads CASSIYPDRGNTEAFF. In DNA, the CDR3 is TGTGCCAGTAGTATATACCCGGACAGGGGGAACACTGAAGCTTTCTTT.

V and J are TRBV29-1 and TRBJ1-2, with a possible D match to TRBD1 (5 bases). This CDR3 contains 16 residues. The germline V gene has CDR1 SQVTM and CDR2 ANQGSEA. The V gene lost 3 bases and the J gene lost 2 bases, with 19 bases spanning the gap. The CDR3 reads CSVDAGGAPLNYGYTF. The CDR3 DNA sequence: TGCAGCGTTGATGCCGGGGGTGCTCCCCTAAACTATGGCTACACCTTC.

The rearrangement links TRBV7-8 to TRBJ2-1; 11 bases fit TRBD2. The trim removed 5 bases at V and 0 bases at J, leaving 6 bases unmatched. The germline CDR1 and CDR2 sequences are SGHVS and FQNEAQ. CDR3 length: 17 residues. The CDR3 coding sequence is TGTGCCAGCAGCCAAAATAGCGGGGGGGCCTCCTACAATGAGCAGTTCTTC. Protein product: CASSQNSGGASYNEQFF.

The chain has TRBV4-2 and TRBJ2-5, with a possible D match to TRBD2 (6 bases). The CDR3 totals 14 residues. Germline lookup yields CDR1 LGHNA and CDR2 YNFKEQ. V lost 5 bases and J 0 bases, leaving 10 bases between the germline ends. The CDR3 nucleotides are TGTGCCAGCAGCATACGGGACTACCAAGAGACCCAGTACTTC. It specifies CASSIRDYQETQYF.

The V and J genes are TRBV27 and TRBJ2-7; either TRBD1 or TRBD2 may fit D (5 bases each). Germline V gene lookup returns CDR1 MNHEY and CDR2 SMNVEV (reference sequence). This CDR3 has 21 amino acids. V lost 7 bases to trimming and J lost 7 bases, with 41 bases between them. The CDR3 DNA sequence: TGTGCCAGCAAGTTACGATGGAGTGGGGGACGGAACGCCTCCGCGCCCTGGGAGCAGTACTTC. As protein: CASKLRWSGGRNASAPWEQYF.

This clone was counted a single time. The chain combines TRBV11-2 with TRBJ2-4; D might be TRBD1 or TRBD2, each matching 5 bases. V lost 1 base to trimming and J lost 12 bases, with 13 bases between them. This CDR3 has 13 residues. Germline V gene lookup returns CDR1 SGHAT and CDR2 FQNNGV. CDR3 sequence (DNA): TGTGCCAGCAGCTTAGTGGTTAAAGGGACTCAGTACTTC. Translating gives CASSLVVKGTQYF.

The chain uses TRBV28 and TRBJ2-1; D possibly corresponds to TRBD1 (5 bases). Trimming pared 6 bases from V and 4 bases from J, leaving 10 bases between. The CDR3 consists of 13 residues. The germline CDR1 and CDR2 sequences are MDHEN and SYDVKM. The CDR3 loop is CASRRQTYNEQFF. The DNA of the CDR3 is TGTGCCAGCAGAAGACAGACTTACAATGAGCAGTTCTTC.

The J gene is TRBJ1-2, the V gene TRBV5-4, with D unclear. The germline CDR1 and CDR2 sequences are SGHNT and YYREEE (reference sequence). CDR3 size: 14 residues. With 4 bases removed from V and 2 bases from J, the gap between germline ends came to 12 bases. The CDR3 loop reads CASSLDGINYGYTF. CDR3 nucleotide sequence: TGTGCCAGCAGCCTGGACGGGATAAACTATGGCTACACCTTC.

There are a few counts of this clone. The J gene is TRBJ1-1, the V gene TRBV29-1; 7 positions match TRBD1. Unmatched junction bases numbered 10, after V lost 7 bases and J lost 5 bases. The CDR3 is 13 amino acids. Germline V gene data show CDR1 as SQVTM and CDR2 as ANQGSEA. CDR3 amino acids: CSAKTGSWTEAFF. CDR3 nucleotide sequence: TGCAGCGCTAAGACAGGGTCTTGGACTGAAGCTTTCTTT.

This chain connects TRBV27 to TRBJ2-1, with 7 bases identical to TRBD1. V lost 2 bases and J lost 2; bases outside the gene matches: 12. Germline V gives CDR1 MNHEY, CDR2 SMNVEV (reference sequence). This CDR3 is built from 18 residues. CDR3 bases: TGTGCCAGCAGTTTAGACGGGCTAGGGGGCCTTCCCTACAATGAGCAGTTCTTC. Translated: CASSLDGLGGLPYNEQFF.

This clone has more than one count but fewer than ten. This chain links TRBV19 with TRBJ2-7; a possible D gene is TRBD2 (6 bases). Deletions cut 8 bases from V and 5 bases from J, with 16 bases between. CDR3 length: 13 residues. Germline CDR1 reads LNHDA; CDR2 reads SQIVND (reference sequence). This chain's CDR3 is CASWDARRDEQYF. As DNA, the CDR3 is TGTGCCAGTTGGGACGCCCGGAGGGACGAGCAGTACTTC.

The chain couples TRBV5-8 to TRBJ2-1; possibly TRBD2 for D (7 bases). Trimming cost V 4 bases and J 2 bases, with 13 bases left between them. Germline-derived CDR1 and CDR2 are SGHTS and YDEGEE. The CDR3 length is 15 residues. CDR3 in DNA: TGTGCCAGCAGCCCCTGGGGGGGCGCCTACAATGAGCAGTTCTTC. It codes for CASSPWGGAYNEQFF.

The chain has TRBV7-6 and TRBJ1-2, with no clear D. The CDR3 contains 16 residues. The germline gives CDR1 SGHVS, CDR2 FNYEAQ. The ends were cut back, 1 base at V and 0 bases at J, with 12 bases in the middle. The CDR3 bases are TGTGCCAGCAGCTTAGGGGTGGCAGATGCTAACTATGGCTACACCTTC. It translates to CASSLGVADANYGYTF.

The chain joins TRBV6-1 to TRBJ1-3; D gene ambiguous. Trimming stripped 6 bases from V and 0 bases from J, with 9 bases between. The CDR3 has 14 residues. Looked up from germline, CDR1 is MNHNS and CDR2 is SASEGT. In DNA, the CDR3 is TGTGCCAGCAGCCCGCTAGGCTCTGGAAACACCATATATTTT. Its protein is CASSPLGSGNTIYF.

This clone was observed a single time. The rearrangement uses TRBV4-2 and TRBJ1-6, with D unresolved. Deletions cut 0 bases from V and 0 bases from J, with 12 bases between. In germline, CDR1 is LGHNA, CDR2 YNFKEQ. This CDR3 is built from 18 residues. The CDR3: CASSQDLVQSSYNSPLHF. The CDR3 DNA reads TGTGCCAGCAGCCAAGATCTCGTCCAGAGCTCCTATAATTCACCCCTCCACTTT.

V is TRBV7-9 and J is TRBJ1-2, with D hard to call. V gave up 0 bases and J gave up 4 bases, with 12 bases separating them. This CDR3 is 15 amino acids long. Germline V gene data show CDR1 as SEHNR and CDR2 as FQNEAQ (reference sequence). The CDR3 protein is CASSLAQSSTYGYTF. The DNA for the CDR3 is TGTGCCAGCAGCTTAGCCCAGTCCTCTACCTATGGCTACACCTTC.

The rearrangement uses TRBV6-5 and TRBJ1-2; weak D call: TRBD1 (6 bases). V lost 6 bases, J lost 2 bases, and 10 bases lay in between. Germline CDR1 is MNHEY and CDR2 is SVGAGI. The CDR3 has 13 residues. The CDR3 protein is CASSRQENYGYTF. CDR3 DNA sequence: TGTGCCAGCAGCCGACAGGAAAACTATGGCTACACCTTC.

The chain carries TRBV10-3 and TRBJ2-7, with 7 nucleotides matching TRBD1. The CDR3 is 15 amino acids. J gave up 0 bases and V 6 bases, and 8 bases lay outside the gene matches. Germline CDR1 reads ENHRY; CDR2 reads SYGVKD. The CDR3 sequence is CAIRSDRLSSYEQYF. The CDR3 DNA follows: TGTGCCATCAGATCGGACAGGCTGAGCTCCTACGAGCAGTACTTC.

This clone was detected a few times. The V and J genes are TRBV30 and TRBJ1-1, with D perhaps TRBD1 (5 bases). CDR3 length: 14 amino acids. Germline-derived CDR1 and CDR2 are GTSNPN and SVGIG (reference sequence). V lost 2 bases to trimming and J lost 1 base, with 11 bases between them. The CDR3 DNA reads TGTGCCTGGAGTCCCTCGGGGCGGAACACTGAAGCTTTCTTT. Translation: CAWSPSGRNTEAFF.